This T cell receptor beta chain came from a study of cytomegalovirus exposure and HLA in healthy donors (dated by TCRdb to the late 2010s). Study-wide context: According to a later analysis, the 120 or so validation repertoires were produced on the same platform as the 680 or so repertoires of the first cohort. The study aimed to test whether cataloging public T cell receptors could reveal signatures of past pathogen exposure. Along with the roughly 710-subject first cohort, a separate validation cohort of 120 different subjects was used. High-throughput TCR immunosequencing, statistical association of individual TCRs with disease status, and machine learning were combined to predict cytomegalovirus infection status. Overall results and qualifications from the work: A few of the identified cytomegalovirus-associated TCR beta chains were confirmed in vitro to be specific for cytomegalovirus antigens. A later analysis had no HLA typing for the validation cohort, so co-occurrence there was scored across all 110 or so repertoires. In both the original and validation cohorts, the classifier was reported to diagnose cytomegalovirus status with high specificity and sensitivity. A later analysis found that TCRs clustered in the first cohort also tended to co-occur in the roughly 110 validation repertoires, with just under 95% of cluster scores above 0. According to the authors, the approach could potentially be generalized to other disease states and immunological phenotypes. Most TCR sequences were observed very rarely across donors, whereas some public TCRs were present in many individuals. In the study, some 160 TCR beta chains were listed as associated with cytomegalovirus.

To prepare the library, the immunoSEQ multiplex PCR assay was applied. The authors' pipeline ran thus. A statistical classification framework was developed to diagnose cytomegalovirus status using the catalog of TCR beta chain sequences. What TCRdb holds here is the immuneACCESS table cut down to in-frame rearrangements. Part of the clones is not present; checked against another copy, under half of the missing clones reflect an unresolved V gene, and the others are unexplained. V and J calls and clone size follow that table, whereas D and trimming were derived from the DNA. The sample table shows over 200,000 clones, and roughly 91% are seen once. The biggest ten clones account for 3.1% of the sample. Separate from the roughly 630-subject first cohort, the validation cohort of 90 to 150 subjects was the group to which the donors belonged. In regard to this clone: Its antigen is still unknown. There are no base qualities to consult, and no much larger clone falls within one base.

The source is a woman in her thirties in good health and CMV-seronegative. The sample taken for sequencing was PBMCs.

The CDR3 corresponds to CASSYPGGRPQETQYF. The sequence in DNA is TGTGCCAGCAGCTACCCGGGGGGGCGCCCCCAAGAGACCCAGTACTTC. Rearrangement joined TRBV9 to TRBJ2-5; TRBD2 matches 8 bases in the middle. The V end gives up 4 bases and the J end 1 base, leaving 9 bases in the junction not matched to a gene. The CDR3 holds 16 amino acids from the cysteine to the phenylalanine. Only CDR3 DNA remains: 48 bases, in frame from the first base. CDR1 and CDR2, per the germline V gene, are SGDLS and YYNGEE.